The rows below give T cell receptor beta chains drawn from one sample of a study of shared clonotypes between healthy human individuals. Profiling relied on immunoSEQ multiplex PCR, and the TCRdb table lists in-frame clones only, not all of them. The sample shows more than 2 million clones, about 93% of them seen only once. Sequencing was performed on naive CD8+ T cells from PBMCs. Source of these receptors: a man between 18 and 29 years old in good health. Some clones in this sample may be carry-over from other donors' samples. CDR3s include the opening cysteine and the closing phenylalanine or tryptophan. D genes are given only for firm matches. For some rows the clone size is stated as once, few or many, or as a class when expanded; others skip it.

D: .
J: TRBJ2-7
V: TRBV27
size: .
CDR3: CASKNGGLTYEQYF

D: .
J: TRBJ2-7
V: TRBV14
size: .
CDR3: CASSLSLGTLYEQYF

D: .
J: TRBJ2-1
V: TRBV13
size: .
CDR3: CASVLSSHGEQFF

D: .
J: TRBJ1-3
V: TRBV28
size: few
CDR3: CASSFPSSGNTIYF

D: TRBD2
J: TRBJ2-1
V: TRBV19
size: .
CDR3: CASRPSPLAGANEQFF

D: .
J: TRBJ2-7
V: TRBV6-5
size: once
CDR3: CASSSALEAFSYEQYF

D: TRBD1
J: TRBJ1-1
V: TRBV7-8
size: .
CDR3: CASSLYFRTGRGTEAFF

D: TRBD1
J: TRBJ1-5
V: TRBV18
size: .
CDR3: CASSPVWRGQTSNQPQHF

D: .
J: TRBJ2-2
V: TRBV7-9
size: .
CDR3: CASSLASPIQGLRGELFF

D: .
J: TRBJ1-1
V: TRBV27
size: .
CDR3: CASSYDPQGYTEAFF

D: TRBD2
J: TRBJ2-1
V: TRBV6-5
size: .
CDR3: CASSYSLAGLNEQFF

D: TRBD2
J: TRBJ2-3
V: TRBV7-3
size: .
CDR3: CASSPNLAGLADTQYF

D: .
J: TRBJ1-1
V: TRBV30
size: .
CDR3: CAWSMGPRGGNTEAFF

D: .
J: TRBJ2-1
V: TRBV15
size: .
CDR3: CATSREGDTYNEQFF

D: .
J: TRBJ2-7
V: TRBV14
size: .
CDR3: CASSQGGEQYF

D: .
J: TRBJ1-4
V: TRBV6-6
size: .
CDR3: CASSPLLEKLFF

D: .
J: TRBJ1-1
V: TRBV12-5
size: .
CDR3: CASGPDDTEAFF